The entry below gives a single T cell receptor beta chain sequence along with its context. This clonotype turned up a few times. There is no known antigen for this receptor. Nothing much larger sits one base from this clone, and base qualities are not available. Its CDR3 holds 15 amino acids, cysteine through phenylalanine. This entry keeps only the CDR3 DNA: 45 bases, framed from base 1. Trimming accounts for 6 bases at V and 1 base at J, while the number of junction bases matched to no gene is 6. Sequences MNHEY (CDR1) and SMNVEV (CDR2) are obtained from the germline V gene (reference sequence). To prepare the library, 5' RACE was applied. The sequencer was an Illumina HiSeq 2500. A second PCR of 7 to 11 cycles was run with a J-beta primer mix and a sample-barcoded 5' primer. A unique molecular identifier was introduced onto each TCR beta cDNA molecule by a template-switch 5' adaptor carrying 12 random nucleotides. At least 2.5 million CDR3-containing paired-end reads were obtained from each sample. All of the RNA was converted into first-strand cDNA using the Mint cDNA synthesis kit, with a TRBC-specific oligonucleotide serving as the primer. Following uracil-DNA glycosylase treatment, all cDNA underwent a first 18-cycle PCR with the universal primers M1SS and BC2_uni_R. From the authors' description of their analysis: For normalization, 1 million high-quality reads, each with a distinct molecular identifier, were randomly selected from each sample. Reads with shared molecular identifiers were discarded instead of being binned into consensus sequences. MiTCR, with a Q25 quality threshold and the strictest error-elimination algorithm, was used for CDR3 identification, clonotype clustering and error correction. A nonparametric unseen species model using Euler transformation provided a lower-bound estimate of total TCR beta diversity. Starting from the raw public reads, TCRdb applied fastp trimming at Q25, assembled clones with MiXCR and retained in-frame beta chains. Under each unique CDR3 protein, matching rows form one entry showing the most common genes and DNA. The V and J calls come from TCRdb's annotation, not from the publication. Counted in this sample were fewer than 1,000,000 distinct CDR3 sequences; under 55% of them appeared once. The ten largest clones add up to approximately 19% of the sample.

The donors were 40 or so Caucasian individuals from Russia, aged roughly 6 to 95 years, who were systemically healthy. Each donor gave ten milliliters of peripheral blood, drawn into EDTA-treated Vacutainer tubes. Ficoll-Paque density-gradient centrifugation was used to isolate PBMCs, with at least 7 million obtained per sample. Trizol reagent was used to extract total RNA from the PBMCs, yielding at least 5.5 micrograms per sample. The percentages of naive CD45RAhigh/CD27high T cells were determined by flow cytometry on a PBMC aliquot from every donor. These data are taken from a study of blood T cells in healthy people across ages (dated by TCRdb to the mid-2010s). Study-wide context: In model experiments, template switching captured roughly one uniquely barcoded TCR beta cDNA molecule for every two T cells. For two donors (one aged 18 to 29 and one aged 80 or older), the study analyzed two additional independent replicas of 1 million unique cDNA reads from the same blood draw. Age-related changes in TCR beta repertoire diversity were measured in the study by deep sequencing normalized with unique cDNA molecular identifiers. To avoid experimental bias, donors of different ages were randomly spread across the sequencing lanes. The donors were split into four age groups: young (average 16 years), middle-aged (roughly 42), aged (62) and long-lived (82). The research as a whole found: As age increased, observed TCR beta diversity per million T cells dropped in a roughly linear way, and a significant reduction was already evident by age about 40. Compared with the aged group, the long-lived group had more naive CD4+ T cells, fewer expanded clones and increased TCR diversity, a pattern suggesting age selection. Conclusive comparison of naive and antigen-experienced compartments was prevented by the profiling of bulk unsorted PBMCs. There was a strong correlation between observed TCR beta diversity and the percentage of naive T cells measured by flow cytometry. Because donor CMV infection status was unknown, age-related changes in expanded clonotypes were potentially confounded. Estimates of total diversity based on one million sequenced T cells were regarded as lower bounds and as underestimates.

The clonotype was recovered from a man aged 55 to 69 in good health. The rearrangement combines TRBV27 with TRBJ1-1, with 9 bases matching TRBD1. Source material: blood. The nucleotides are TGTGCCAGCAGCAGGGGACAGGGAGGGAACACTGAAGCTTTCTTT. It codes for CASSRGQGGNTEAFF.